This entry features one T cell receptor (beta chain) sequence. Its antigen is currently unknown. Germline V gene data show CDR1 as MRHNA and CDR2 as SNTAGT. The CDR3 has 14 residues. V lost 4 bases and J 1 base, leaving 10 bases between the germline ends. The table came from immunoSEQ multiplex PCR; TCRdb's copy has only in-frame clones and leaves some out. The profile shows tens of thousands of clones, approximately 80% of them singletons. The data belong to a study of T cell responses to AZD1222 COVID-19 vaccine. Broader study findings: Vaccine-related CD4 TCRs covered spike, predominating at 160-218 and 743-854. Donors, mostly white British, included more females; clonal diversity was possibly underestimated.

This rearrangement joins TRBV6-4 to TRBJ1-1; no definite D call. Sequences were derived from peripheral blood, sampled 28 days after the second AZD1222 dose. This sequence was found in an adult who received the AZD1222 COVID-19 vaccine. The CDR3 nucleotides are TGTGCCAGCAGTGCTGCCCCGGGGAACACTGAAGCTTTCTTT. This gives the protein CASSAAPGNTEAFF.